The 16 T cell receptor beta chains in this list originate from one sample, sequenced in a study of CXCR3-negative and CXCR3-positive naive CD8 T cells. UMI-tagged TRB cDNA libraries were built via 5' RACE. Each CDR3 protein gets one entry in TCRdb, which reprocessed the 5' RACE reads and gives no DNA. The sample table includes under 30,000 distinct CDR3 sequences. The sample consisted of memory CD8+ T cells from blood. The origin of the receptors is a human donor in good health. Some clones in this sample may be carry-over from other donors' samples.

The CDR3 spells CASSLRGYYGYTF. This chain joins TRBV12-3 or TRBV12-4 and TRBJ1-2. The CDR3 consists of 13 residues.

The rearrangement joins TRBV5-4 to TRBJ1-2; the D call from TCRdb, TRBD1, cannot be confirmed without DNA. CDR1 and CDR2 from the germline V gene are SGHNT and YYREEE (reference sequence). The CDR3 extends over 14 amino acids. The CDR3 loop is CASSPSTGDYGYTF.

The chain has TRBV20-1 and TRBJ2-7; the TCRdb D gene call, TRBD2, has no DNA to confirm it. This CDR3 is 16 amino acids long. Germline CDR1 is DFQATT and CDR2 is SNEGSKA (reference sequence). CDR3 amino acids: CSARGLAGRSSYEQYF.

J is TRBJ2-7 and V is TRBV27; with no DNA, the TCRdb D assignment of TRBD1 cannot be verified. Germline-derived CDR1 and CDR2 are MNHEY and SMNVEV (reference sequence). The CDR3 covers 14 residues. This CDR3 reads CASSIKQGVYEQYF.

The CDR3 reads CASSPLGLTSTDTQYF. The rearrangement links TRBV19 to TRBJ2-3; the TCRdb D gene call, TRBD2, has no DNA to confirm it. The CDR3 totals 16 residues. Germline CDR1 LNHDA, CDR2 SQIVND (reference sequence).

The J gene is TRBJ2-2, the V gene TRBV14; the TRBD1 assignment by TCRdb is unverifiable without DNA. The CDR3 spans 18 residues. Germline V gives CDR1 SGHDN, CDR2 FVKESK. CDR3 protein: CASSQLKTGGAYTGELFF.

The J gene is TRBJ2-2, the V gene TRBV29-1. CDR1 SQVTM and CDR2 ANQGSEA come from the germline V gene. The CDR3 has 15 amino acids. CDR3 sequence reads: CSVAARSVSTGELFF.

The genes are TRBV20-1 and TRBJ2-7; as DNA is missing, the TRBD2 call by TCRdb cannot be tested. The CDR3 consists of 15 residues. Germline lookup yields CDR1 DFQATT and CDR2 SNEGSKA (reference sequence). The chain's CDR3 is CSARSPGLEGAEQYF.

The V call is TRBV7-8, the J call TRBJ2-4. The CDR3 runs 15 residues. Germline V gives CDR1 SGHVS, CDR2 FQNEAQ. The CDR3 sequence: CASSLGHGAKNIQYF.

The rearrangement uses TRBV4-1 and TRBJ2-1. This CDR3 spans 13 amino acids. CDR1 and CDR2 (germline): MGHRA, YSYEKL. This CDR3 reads CASSQDKGNEQFF.

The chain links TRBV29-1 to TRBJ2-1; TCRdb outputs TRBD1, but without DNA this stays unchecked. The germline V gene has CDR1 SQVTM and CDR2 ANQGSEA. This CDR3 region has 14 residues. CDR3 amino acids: CSVDGGLAVNEQFF.

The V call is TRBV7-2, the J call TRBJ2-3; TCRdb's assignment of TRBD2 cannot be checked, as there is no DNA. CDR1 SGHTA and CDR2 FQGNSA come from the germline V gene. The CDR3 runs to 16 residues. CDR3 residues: CASSLTSGGIADTQYF.

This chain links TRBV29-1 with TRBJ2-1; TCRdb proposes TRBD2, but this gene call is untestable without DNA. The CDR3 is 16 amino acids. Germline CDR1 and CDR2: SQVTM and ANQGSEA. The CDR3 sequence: CSVEDSFHGSGTEQFF.

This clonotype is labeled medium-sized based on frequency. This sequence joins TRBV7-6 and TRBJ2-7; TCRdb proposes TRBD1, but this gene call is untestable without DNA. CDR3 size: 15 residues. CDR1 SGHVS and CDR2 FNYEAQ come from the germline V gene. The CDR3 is CASSIWDRGVDEQYF.

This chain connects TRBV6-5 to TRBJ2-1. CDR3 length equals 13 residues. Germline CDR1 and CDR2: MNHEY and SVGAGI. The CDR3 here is CASSYGDYNEQFF.

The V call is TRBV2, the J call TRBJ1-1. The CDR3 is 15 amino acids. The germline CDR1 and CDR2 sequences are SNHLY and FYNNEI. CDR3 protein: CASRVFGPMNTEAFF.